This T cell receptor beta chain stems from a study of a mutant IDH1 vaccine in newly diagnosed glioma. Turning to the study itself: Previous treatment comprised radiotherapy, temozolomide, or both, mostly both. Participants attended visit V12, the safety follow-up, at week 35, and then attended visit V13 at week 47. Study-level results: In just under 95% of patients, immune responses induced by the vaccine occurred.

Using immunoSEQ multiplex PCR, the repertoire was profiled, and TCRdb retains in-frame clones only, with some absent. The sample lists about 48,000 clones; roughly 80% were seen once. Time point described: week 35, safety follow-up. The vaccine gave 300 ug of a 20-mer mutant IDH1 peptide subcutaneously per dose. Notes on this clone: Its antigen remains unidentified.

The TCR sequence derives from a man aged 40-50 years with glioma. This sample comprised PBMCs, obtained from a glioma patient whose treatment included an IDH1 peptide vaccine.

The CDR3 here is CAWSGKQGTKGNTIYF. The CDR3, as DNA: TGTGCCTGGAGTGGGAAACAGGGGACGAAGGGAAACACCATATATTTT. This chain links TRBV30 with TRBJ1-3; 7 positions agree with TRBD1. Trimming took 1 base from V and 4 from J; bases not matched to a gene: 10. The germline V gene encodes CDR1 GTSNPN and CDR2 SVGIG (reference sequence). The CDR3 has 16 amino acids.